This is a list of T cell receptor beta chains from one sample in a study of blood T cell repertoires in COVID-19. Data came from immunoSEQ multiplex PCR; TCRdb stores just in-frame clones and leaves some out. The data hold fewer than 350,000 clones, with 90% observed a single time. Sequenced: PBMCs or T cells enriched from blood (not recorded which). The source is a woman in her thirties with acute COVID-19. CDR3s include the opening cysteine and the closing phenylalanine or tryptophan. Fields, in order: V gene, CDR3 length, J gene, clone size, D gene, CDR3 DNA, CDR3 protein. The D gene is left open where the match is weak. Clone size is given for some rows only: seen once, a few or many times, or a class if the clone is expanded.

V: TRBV27
length: 16
J: TRBJ1-5
size: NA
D: TRBD1
DNA: TGTGCCAGCAGACATACAGGGGGTTTAAGCAATCAGCCCCAGCATTTT
CDR3: CASRHTGGLSNQPQHF

V: TRBV28
length: 16
J: TRBJ2-1
size: NA
D: TRBD2
DNA: TGTGCCAGCACTCACCTGGGGGGGGACTTACGCAATGAGCAGTTCTTC
CDR3: CASTHLGGDLRNEQFF

V: TRBV2
length: 17
J: TRBJ2-5
size: NA
D: TRBD1
DNA: TGTGCCAGCAGTGACCCGCCGACAGGGACCCCTGGTGATGCCCAGTACTTC
CDR3: CASSDPPTGTPGDAQYF

V: TRBV9
length: 14
J: TRBJ2-5
size: NA
D: NA
DNA: TGTGCCAGCAGTCACCCTAGTGACCAAGAGACCCAGTACTTC
CDR3: CASSHPSDQETQYF

V: TRBV20-1
length: 17
J: TRBJ2-5
size: NA
D: TRBD2
DNA: TGCAGTGCTAGTATGGGACTAGGGATGTCGGGGGGAGAGACCCAGTACTTC
CDR3: CSASMGLGMSGGETQYF

V: TRBV28
length: 15
J: TRBJ1-6
size: once
D: NA
DNA: TGTGCCAGCAGTGAGGGTCAGATAAATAATTCACCCCTCCACTTT
CDR3: CASSEGQINNSPLHF

V: TRBV11-2
length: 16
J: TRBJ2-1
size: NA
D: TRBD2
DNA: TGTGCCAGCAGCTTAACGGCGGGAGGGCCCTACAATGAGCAGTTCTTC
CDR3: CASSLTAGGPYNEQFF

V: TRBV6-5
length: 15
J: TRBJ2-7
size: NA
D: NA
DNA: TGTGCCGGGAGCCCCACTGGGACACCCTCCTACGAGCAGTACTTC
CDR3: CAGSPTGTPSYEQYF

V: TRBV3-1/TRBV3-2
length: 14
J: TRBJ2-7
size: NA
D: TRBD2
DNA: TGTGCCAGCAGCCTCGGACTAGCGGGAGGGCCCGAGCACTTC
CDR3: CASSLGLAGGPEHF

V: TRBV5-4
length: 13
J: TRBJ1-3
size: NA
D: NA
DNA: TGTGCCAGCGCGGGGGATTCTGGAAACACCATATATTTT
CDR3: CASAGDSGNTIYF

V: TRBV7-9
length: 16
J: TRBJ2-3
size: NA
D: TRBD2
DNA: TGTGCCAGCAGCTCTTTTACTAGCGCGAGCACAGATACGCAGTATTTT
CDR3: CASSSFTSASTDTQYF

V: TRBV27
length: 14
J: TRBJ1-1
size: NA
D: NA
DNA: TGTGCCAGCAGTAATCGACAGCTTAACACTGAAGCTTTCTTT
CDR3: CASSNRQLNTEAFF

V: TRBV5-1
length: 14
J: TRBJ2-3
size: NA
D: NA
DNA: TGCGCCAGCAGCTTGTCCACCTACACAGATACGCAGTATTTT
CDR3: CASSLSTYTDTQYF

V: TRBV9
length: 14
J: TRBJ2-3
size: NA
D: TRBD2
DNA: TGTGCCAGCAGCCCGACTAGCGGCACAGATACGCAGTATTTT
CDR3: CASSPTSGTDTQYF

V: TRBV19
length: 14
J: TRBJ1-4
size: NA
D: NA
DNA: TGTGCCAGTAGTGACCAGGGGCTTAATGAAAAACTGTTTTTT
CDR3: CASSDQGLNEKLFF

V: TRBV13
length: 14
J: TRBJ2-7
size: NA
D: NA
DNA: TGTGCCAGCAGCTTCCACGGTGGACTTTACGAGCAGTACTTC
CDR3: CASSFHGGLYEQYF

V: TRBV6-5
length: 16
J: TRBJ2-1
size: NA
D: TRBD1
DNA: TGTGCCAGCAGTTACTACTCTCAGGGGGCGAGAAATGAGCAGTTCTTC
CDR3: CASSYYSQGARNEQFF

V: TRBV7-9
length: 16
J: TRBJ2-7
size: NA
D: NA
DNA: TGTGCCAGCAGCTGGCCATCGGACGGGAGCTCCTACGAGCAGTACTTC
CDR3: CASSWPSDGSSYEQYF

V: TRBV28
length: 18
J: TRBJ2-3
size: NA
D: NA
DNA: TGTGCCAGCAGTACCGGACACTGGGGGGGCAATAGCACAGATACGCAGTATTTT
CDR3: CASSTGHWGGNSTDTQYF

V: TRBV5-6
length: 18
J: TRBJ2-6
size: NA
D: TRBD2
DNA: TGTGCCAGCAGCCGGATAGCGGGGACCAGCTCTGGGGCCAACGTCCTGACTTTC
CDR3: CASSRIAGTSSGANVLTF

V: TRBV27
length: 18
J: TRBJ2-1
size: NA
D: TRBD2
DNA: TGTGCCAGTTTTCCCACTAGCGGGAGTAGGGGAATCTACAATGAGCAGTTCTTC
CDR3: CASFPTSGSRGIYNEQFF

V: TRBV7-6
length: 15
J: TRBJ2-2
size: many
D: TRBD1
DNA: TGTGCCAGCAGCTTACAGGGGGCGAACACCGGGGAGCTGTTTTTT
CDR3: CASSLQGANTGELFF

V: TRBV4-2
length: 16
J: TRBJ2-7
size: few
D: TRBD2
DNA: TGTGCCAGCAGCCCAGCCCTGACTAGCGGCATCTACGAGCAGTACTTC
CDR3: CASSPALTSGIYEQYF

V: TRBV7-9
length: 14
J: TRBJ2-3
size: NA
D: NA
DNA: TGTGCCAGCAGCGTACCGGGAACCGCAGATACGCAGTATTTT
CDR3: CASSVPGTADTQYF

V: TRBV9
length: 14
J: TRBJ2-7
size: NA
D: TRBD2
DNA: TGTGCCAGCAGCGTAGTAGCTAGCGGGTACGAGCAGTACTTC
CDR3: CASSVVASGYEQYF

V: TRBV28
length: 17
J: TRBJ2-1
size: NA
D: TRBD2
DNA: TGTGCCAGCAGCCCCGTGCTACTGCGGGAGGGCCGCGATGAGCAGTTCTTC
CDR3: CASSPVLLREGRDEQFF

V: TRBV5-4
length: 13
J: TRBJ1-1
size: NA
D: NA
DNA: TGTGCCAGCAGCTTGCAGGGATCGAGGGAAGCTTTCTTT
CDR3: CASSLQGSREAFF

V: TRBV11-2
length: 17
J: TRBJ2-1
size: NA
D: NA
DNA: TGTGCCAGCAGCCGATTTGGCGGGTCTAGCTCCTACAATGAGCAGTTCTTC
CDR3: CASSRFGGSSSYNEQFF

V: TRBV5-1
length: 16
J: TRBJ2-3
size: NA
D: NA
DNA: TGCGCCAGCAGCTTGGCGGGGCGGGACCCCACAGATACGCAGTATTTT
CDR3: CASSLAGRDPTDTQYF

V: TRBV11-2
length: 16
J: TRBJ2-1
size: NA
D: TRBD2
DNA: TGTGCCAGCAGCTTAGATGCGGGAGGATCCTACAATGAGCAGTTCTTC
CDR3: CASSLDAGGSYNEQFF

V: TRBV30
length: 16
J: TRBJ2-2
size: NA
D: TRBD2
DNA: TGTGCCTGGAAGGGACTAGCGGGAGTTAGTACCGGGGAGCTGTTTTTT
CDR3: CAWKGLAGVSTGELFF

V: TRBV9
length: 13
J: TRBJ2-1
size: NA
D: NA
DNA: TGTGCCAGCAGCGTGTTCGACTGGAATGAGCAGTTCTTC
CDR3: CASSVFDWNEQFF

V: TRBV6-2/TRBV6-3
length: 16
J: TRBJ2-3
size: NA
D: NA
DNA: TGTGCCAGCAGTTTCAGACCCGGGATACAAACAGATACGCAGTATTTT
CDR3: CASSFRPGIQTDTQYF

V: TRBV7-3
length: 15
J: TRBJ1-1
size: once
D: NA
DNA: TGTGCCAGCAGCTTAAGGGCAGGATGGGACACTGAAGCTTTCTTT
CDR3: CASSLRAGWDTEAFF

V: TRBV28
length: 14
J: TRBJ2-5
size: NA
D: NA
DNA: TGTGCCAGCATCCCTTGGGGAGGTCAAGAGACCCAGTACTTC
CDR3: CASIPWGGQETQYF

V: TRBV6-5
length: 15
J: TRBJ1-3
size: NA
D: TRBD1
DNA: TGTGCCAGCAGCCTACAGGGGGCGATGGGAAACACCATATATTTT
CDR3: CASSLQGAMGNTIYF

V: TRBV3-1/TRBV3-2
length: 22
J: TRBJ2-7
size: few
D: TRBD2
DNA: TGTGCCAGCAGCCAAGATCGGCAGGGAAAGCCCCGCTATGCTAGCGGGAGCTACGAGCAGTACTTC
CDR3: CASSQDRQGKPRYASGSYEQYF

V: TRBV11-2
length: 15
J: TRBJ2-1
size: NA
D: TRBD2
DNA: TGTGCCAGCAGCTTAATCGGTCTAGCGGGAACTGAGCAGTTCTTC
CDR3: CASSLIGLAGTEQFF

V: TRBV28
length: 15
J: TRBJ1-4
size: once
D: TRBD1
DNA: TGTGCCAGCAGTGCGCGGACAGGGCGTAATGAAAAACTGTTTTTT
CDR3: CASSARTGRNEKLFF